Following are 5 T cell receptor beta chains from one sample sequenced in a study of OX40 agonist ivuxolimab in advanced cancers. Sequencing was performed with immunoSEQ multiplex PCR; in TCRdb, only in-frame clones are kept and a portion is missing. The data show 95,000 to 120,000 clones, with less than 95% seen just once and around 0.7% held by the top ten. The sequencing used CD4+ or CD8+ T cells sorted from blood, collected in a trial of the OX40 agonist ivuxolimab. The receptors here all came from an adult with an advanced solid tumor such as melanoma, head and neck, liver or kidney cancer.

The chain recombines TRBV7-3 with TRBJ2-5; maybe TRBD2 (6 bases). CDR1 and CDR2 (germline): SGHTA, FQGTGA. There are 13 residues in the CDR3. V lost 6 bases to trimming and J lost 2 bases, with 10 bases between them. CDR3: CASSSGDQETQYF. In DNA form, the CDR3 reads TGTGCCAGCAGTTCGGGGGATCAAGAGACCCAGTACTTC.

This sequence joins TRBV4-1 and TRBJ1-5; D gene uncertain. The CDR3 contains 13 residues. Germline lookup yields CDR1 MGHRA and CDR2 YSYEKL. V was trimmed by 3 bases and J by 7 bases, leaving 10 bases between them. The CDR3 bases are TGCGCCAGCAGCCAGGATGATAGGCAGCCCCAGCATTTT. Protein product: CASSQDDRQPQHF.

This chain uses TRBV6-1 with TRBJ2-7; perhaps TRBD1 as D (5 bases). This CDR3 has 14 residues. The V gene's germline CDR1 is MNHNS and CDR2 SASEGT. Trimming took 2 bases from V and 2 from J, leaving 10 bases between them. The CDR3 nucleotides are TGTGCCAGCAGTGAAAGCCAGGGCCCCTACGAGCAGTACTTC. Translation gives CASSESQGPYEQYF.

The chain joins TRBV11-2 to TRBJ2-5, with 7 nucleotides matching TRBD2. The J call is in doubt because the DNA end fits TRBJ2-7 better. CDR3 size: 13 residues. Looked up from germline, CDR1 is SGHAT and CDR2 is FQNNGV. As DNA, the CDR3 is TGTGCCAGTTCCGGCGGGAGCGGGTACGAGCAGTACTTC. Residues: CASSGGSGYEQYF.

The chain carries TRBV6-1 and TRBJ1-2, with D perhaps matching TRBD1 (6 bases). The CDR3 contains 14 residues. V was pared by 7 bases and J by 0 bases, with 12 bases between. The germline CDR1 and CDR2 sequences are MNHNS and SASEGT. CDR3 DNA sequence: TGTGCCAGCAATCTAGGGGGGGCTAACTATGGCTACACCTTC. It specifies CASNLGGANYGYTF.